This TCR beta chain derives from a study of T cells in Graves' hyperthyroidism and ophthalmopathy. From RNA transcripts, TCR beta CDR3 regions were amplified. HTBI primers drove first-round RT-PCR of the TCR CDR3. From the multiplex PCR reads, TCRdb called clonotypes with MiXCR, one entry per CDR3 protein. Of approximately 510,000 distinct CDR3 sequences in the sample, 40% to 50% were seen once. Exclusions: uncontrolled infection, other autoimmune disease, pregnancy, lactation. Diagnoses rested on clinical symptoms, serum thyroxine and TRAb, thyroid ultrasound and orbital computed tomography. This clonotype was seen at least ten times. Sequences were obtained from peripheral blood or thyroid tissue (not recorded which). The TCR originated in an adult woman with Graves' disease, either hyperthyroidism or ophthalmopathy (not recorded which).

This chain's CDR3 is CSARTSFSGEQYF. The CDR3 region has the DNA TGCAGTGCTAGGACCTCCTTTTCGGGCGAGCAGTACTTC. V and J are TRBV20-1 and TRBJ2-7; D uncertain. Germline CDR1 DFQATT, CDR2 SNEGSKA (reference sequence). V was clipped by 3 bases and J by 6 bases, with 15 bases between them. CDR3 length equals 13 residues.